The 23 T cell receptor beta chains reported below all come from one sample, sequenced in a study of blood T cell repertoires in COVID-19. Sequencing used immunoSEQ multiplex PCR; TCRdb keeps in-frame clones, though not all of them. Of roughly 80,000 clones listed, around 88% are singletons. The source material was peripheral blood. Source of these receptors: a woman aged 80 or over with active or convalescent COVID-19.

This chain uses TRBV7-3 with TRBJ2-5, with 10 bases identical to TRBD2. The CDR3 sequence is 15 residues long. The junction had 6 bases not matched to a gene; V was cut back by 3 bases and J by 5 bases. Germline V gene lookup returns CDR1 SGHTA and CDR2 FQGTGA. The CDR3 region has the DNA TGTGCCAGCAGCTTTCAGCGGGGGGGTCAGGAGACCCAGTACTTC. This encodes CASSFQRGGQETQYF.

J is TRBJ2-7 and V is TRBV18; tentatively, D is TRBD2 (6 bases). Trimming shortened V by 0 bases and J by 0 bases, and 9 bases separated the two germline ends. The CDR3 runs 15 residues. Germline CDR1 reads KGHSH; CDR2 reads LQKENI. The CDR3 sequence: CASSPPRGSSYEQYF. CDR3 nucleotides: TGTGCCAGCTCACCACCCCGGGGGAGCTCCTACGAGCAGTACTTC. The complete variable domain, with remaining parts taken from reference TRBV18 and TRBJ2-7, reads NAGVMQNPRHLVRRRGQEARLRCSPMKGHSHVYWYRQLPEEGLKFMVYLQKENIIDESGMPKERFSAEFPKEGPSILRIQQVVRGDSAAYFCASSPPRGSSYEQYFGPGTRLTVT.

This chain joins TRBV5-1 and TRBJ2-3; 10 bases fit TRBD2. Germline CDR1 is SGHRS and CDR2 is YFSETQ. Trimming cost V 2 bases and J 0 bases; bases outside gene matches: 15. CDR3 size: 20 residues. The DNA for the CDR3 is TGCGCCAGCAGCTTCCAAACCGGGACTAGCGTATATGCTAGCACAGATACGCAGTATTTT. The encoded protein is CASSFQTGTSVYASTDTQYF.

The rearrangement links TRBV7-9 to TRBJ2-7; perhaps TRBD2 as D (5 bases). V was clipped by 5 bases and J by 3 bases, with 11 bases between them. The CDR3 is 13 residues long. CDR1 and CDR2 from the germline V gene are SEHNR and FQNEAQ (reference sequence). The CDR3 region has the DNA TGTGCCAGCAGCCCAGGTGAGGGCTACGAGCAGTACTTC. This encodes CASSPGEGYEQYF.

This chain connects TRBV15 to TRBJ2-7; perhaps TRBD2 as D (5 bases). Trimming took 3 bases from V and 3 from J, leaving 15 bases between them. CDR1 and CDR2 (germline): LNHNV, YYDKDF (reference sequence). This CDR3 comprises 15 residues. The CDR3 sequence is CATSSNRETRYEQYF. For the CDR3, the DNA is TGTGCCACCAGCAGCAATCGGGAAACTCGCTACGAGCAGTACTTC.

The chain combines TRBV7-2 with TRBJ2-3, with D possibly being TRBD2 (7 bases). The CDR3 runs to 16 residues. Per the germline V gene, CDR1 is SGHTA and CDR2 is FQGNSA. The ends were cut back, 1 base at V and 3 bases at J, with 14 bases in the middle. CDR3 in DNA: TGTGCCAGCAGCTTAGTAGGGGGGGCCGCTACAGATACGCAGTATTTT. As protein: CASSLVGGAATDTQYF.

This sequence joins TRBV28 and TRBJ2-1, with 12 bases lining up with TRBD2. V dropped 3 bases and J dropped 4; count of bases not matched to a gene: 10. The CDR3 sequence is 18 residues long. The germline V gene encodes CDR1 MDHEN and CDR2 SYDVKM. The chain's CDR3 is CASSFGLAGRTPYNEQFF. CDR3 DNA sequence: TGTGCCAGCAGTTTCGGACTAGCGGGACGAACTCCGTACAATGAGCAGTTCTTC.

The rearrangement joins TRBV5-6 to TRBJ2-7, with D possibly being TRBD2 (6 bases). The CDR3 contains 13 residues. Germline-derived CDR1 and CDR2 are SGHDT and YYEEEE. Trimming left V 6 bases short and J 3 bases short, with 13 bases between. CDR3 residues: CASTQGGYYEQYF. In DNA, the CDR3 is TGTGCCAGCACCCAGGGAGGATACTACGAGCAGTACTTC.

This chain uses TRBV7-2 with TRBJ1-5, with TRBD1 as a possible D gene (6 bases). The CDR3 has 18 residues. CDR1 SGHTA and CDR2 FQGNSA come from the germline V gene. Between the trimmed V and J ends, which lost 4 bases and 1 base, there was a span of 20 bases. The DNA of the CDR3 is TGTGCCAGCAGCTCAAGACCGGCGGTCGGACAGAGCAATCAGCCCCAGCATTTT. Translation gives CASSSRPAVGQSNQPQHF.

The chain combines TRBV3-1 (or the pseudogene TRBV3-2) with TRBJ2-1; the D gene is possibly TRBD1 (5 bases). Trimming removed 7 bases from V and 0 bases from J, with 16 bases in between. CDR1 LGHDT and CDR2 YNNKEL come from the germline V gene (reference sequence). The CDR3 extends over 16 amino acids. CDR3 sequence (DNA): TGTGCCAGCATCCTGGGGCCGCAGAGCTCCTACAATGAGCAGTTCTTC. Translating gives CASILGPQSSYNEQFF.

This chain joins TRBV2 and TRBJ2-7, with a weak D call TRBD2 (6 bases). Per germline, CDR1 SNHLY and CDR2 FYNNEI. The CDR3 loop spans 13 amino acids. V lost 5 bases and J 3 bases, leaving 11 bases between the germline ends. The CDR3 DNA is TGTGCCAGCAGTATCCGGGAGCACTACGAGCAGTACTTC. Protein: CASSIREHYEQYF.

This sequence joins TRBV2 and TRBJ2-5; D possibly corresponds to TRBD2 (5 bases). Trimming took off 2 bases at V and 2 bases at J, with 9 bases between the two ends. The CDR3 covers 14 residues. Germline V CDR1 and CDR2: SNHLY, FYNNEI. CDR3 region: CASSELAPQETQYF. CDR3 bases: TGTGCCAGCAGTGAATTAGCGCCTCAAGAGACCCAGTACTTC.

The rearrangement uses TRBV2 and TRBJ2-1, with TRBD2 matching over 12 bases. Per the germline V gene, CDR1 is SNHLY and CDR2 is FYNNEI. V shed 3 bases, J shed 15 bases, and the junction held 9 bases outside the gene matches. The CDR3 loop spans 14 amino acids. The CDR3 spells CASSETGLAGRGFF. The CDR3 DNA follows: TGTGCCAGCAGTGAGACGGGACTAGCGGGTCGAGGGTTCTTC.

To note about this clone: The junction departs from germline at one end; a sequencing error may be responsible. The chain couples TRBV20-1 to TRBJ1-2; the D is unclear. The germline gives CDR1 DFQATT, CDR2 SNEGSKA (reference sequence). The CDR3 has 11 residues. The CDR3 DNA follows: TGCAGTGCTAGAGATCGGGATGCCTTCAGCTTC. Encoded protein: CSARDRDAFSF.

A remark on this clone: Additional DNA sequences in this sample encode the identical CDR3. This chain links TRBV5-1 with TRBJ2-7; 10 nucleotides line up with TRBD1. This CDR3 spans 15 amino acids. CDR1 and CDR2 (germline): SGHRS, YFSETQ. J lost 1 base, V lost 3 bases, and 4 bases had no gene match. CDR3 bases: TGCGCCAGCAGCTCTCCGGGACAGGGGTCCTACGAGCAGTACTTC. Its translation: CASSSPGQGSYEQYF. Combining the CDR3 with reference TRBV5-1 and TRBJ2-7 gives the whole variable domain KAGVTQTPRYLIKTRGQQVTLSCSPISGHRSVSWYQQTPGQGLQFLFEYFSETQRNKGNFPGRFSGRQFSNSRSEMNVSTLELGDSALYLCASSSPGQGSYEQYFGPGTRLTVT.

The CDR3 sequence is CAISDGGNSPLHF. The CDR3 nucleotides are TGTGCCATCAGTGACGGAGGGAATTCACCCCTCCACTTT. The V gene is TRBV10-3, the J gene TRBJ1-6; D not certain. Trimming cost V 3 bases and J 7 bases, with 7 bases left between them. This CDR3 region has 13 residues. Germline V lookup: CDR1 ENHRY, CDR2 SYGVKD.

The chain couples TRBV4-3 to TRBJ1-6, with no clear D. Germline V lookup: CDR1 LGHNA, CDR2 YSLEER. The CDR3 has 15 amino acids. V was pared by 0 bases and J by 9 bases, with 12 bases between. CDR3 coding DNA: TGCGCCAGCAGCCAAGACCTGGACTATTTTTCACCCCTCCACTTT. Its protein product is CASSQDLDYFSPLHF.

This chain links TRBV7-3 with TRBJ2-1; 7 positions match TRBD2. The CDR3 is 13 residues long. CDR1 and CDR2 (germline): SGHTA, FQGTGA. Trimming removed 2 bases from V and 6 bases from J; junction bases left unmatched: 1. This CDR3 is CASSLGTINEQFF. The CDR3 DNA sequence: TGTGCCAGCAGCTTAGGGACTATCAATGAGCAGTTCTTC.

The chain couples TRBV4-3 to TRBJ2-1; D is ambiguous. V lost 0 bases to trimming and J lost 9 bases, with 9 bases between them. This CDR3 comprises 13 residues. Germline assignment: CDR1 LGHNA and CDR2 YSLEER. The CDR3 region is CASSQEQAREQFF. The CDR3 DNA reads TGCGCCAGCAGCCAAGAGCAGGCTCGTGAGCAGTTCTTC.

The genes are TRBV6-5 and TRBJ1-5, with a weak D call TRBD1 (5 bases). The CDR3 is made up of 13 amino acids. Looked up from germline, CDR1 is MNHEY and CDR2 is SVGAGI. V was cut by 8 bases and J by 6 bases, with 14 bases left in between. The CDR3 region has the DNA TGTGCCAGCGTCGCAGGGATCGGTCAGCCCCAGCATTTT. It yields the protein CASVAGIGQPQHF.

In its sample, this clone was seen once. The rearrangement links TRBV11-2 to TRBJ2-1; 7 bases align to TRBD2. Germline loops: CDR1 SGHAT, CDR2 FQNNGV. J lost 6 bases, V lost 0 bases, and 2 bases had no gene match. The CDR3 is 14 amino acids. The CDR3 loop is CASSLDRLANEQFF. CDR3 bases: TGTGCCAGCAGCTTAGATCGACTAGCCAATGAGCAGTTCTTC.

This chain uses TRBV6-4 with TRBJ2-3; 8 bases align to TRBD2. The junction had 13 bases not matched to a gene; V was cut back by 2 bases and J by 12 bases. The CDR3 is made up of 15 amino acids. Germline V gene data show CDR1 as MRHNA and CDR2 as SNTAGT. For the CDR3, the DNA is TGTGCCAGCAGTGACAAGGTCGGGGGGGGTCGGCGCCAGTATTTT. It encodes CASSDKVGGGRRQYF.

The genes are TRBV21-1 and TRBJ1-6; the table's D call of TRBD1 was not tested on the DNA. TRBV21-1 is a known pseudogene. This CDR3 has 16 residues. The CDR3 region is CASSKPFRDRGRPLHF. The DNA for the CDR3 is TGTGCCAGCAGCAAACCTTTCCGGGACAGGGGGCGACCCCTCCACTTT.